Below, 26 T cell receptor beta chains from the same sample are listed, as sequenced in a study of post-analysis software for immune sequencing data (dated by TCRdb to about 2015). These receptors' antigens are unknown. The library was made by PCR. This sample was sequenced with an Illumina HiSeq 2500. To reduce PCR and sequencing biases, unique molecular identifiers were built into the TCR beta cDNA libraries. TCRdb handled the public reads itself, with Q25 trimming in fastp and clone calling in MiXCR, and kept productive beta chains. Each CDR3 protein appears once, grouped with its most common genes and DNA. This sample has hundreds of thousands of distinct CDR3 sequences in its table, and roughly 30% of those were observed once. About 0.5% of the sample belongs to the ten largest clones. What the work shows at the level of the full study, not this receptor alone: Patients showed significantly higher frequencies than controls for a handful of TRBV segments, among them TRBV5-6, TRBV5-1 and TRBV20-1.

Source material: blood. The receptor set was obtained from a girl aged 10 to 17 with multiple sclerosis.

There are a few counts of this clonotype. The chain carries TRBV25-1 and TRBJ2-1, with 10 bases lining up with TRBD2. Germline assignment: CDR1 MGHDK and CDR2 SYGVNS. V dropped 6 bases and J dropped 3; count of bases not matched to a gene: 8. This CDR3 comprises 16 residues. This chain's CDR3 is CASSKPSGGLYNEQFF. The DNA for the CDR3 is TGTGCCAGCAGCAAACCTAGCGGGGGCCTCTACAATGAGCAGTTCTTC.

The chain links TRBV7-9 to TRBJ2-5; 8 bases line up with TRBD2. This CDR3 is built from 15 residues. Germline V gives CDR1 SEHNR, CDR2 FQNEAQ (reference sequence). Unmatched junction bases numbered 6, after V lost 1 base and J lost 5 bases. The CDR3 region is CASSLERGRRETQYF. In nucleotides, the CDR3 is TGTGCCAGCAGCTTAGAACGCGGGAGGAGGGAGACCCAGTACTTC.

V usage is TRBV6-6 and J usage is TRBJ1-5, with a weak D call TRBD1 (5 bases). Trimming stripped 7 bases from V and 3 bases from J, with 10 bases between. Germline CDR1 and CDR2: MNHNY and SVGAGI (reference sequence). The CDR3 extends over 13 amino acids. The CDR3 region is CASTVGVNQPQHF. The CDR3 region has the DNA TGTGCCAGCACAGTAGGGGTCAATCAGCCCCAGCATTTT.

In its sample, this clonotype was seen many times. The chain carries TRBV29-1 and TRBJ1-1, with D hard to call. The CDR3 consists of 13 residues. Trimming stripped 2 bases from V and 3 bases from J, with 10 bases between. Germline loops: CDR1 SQVTM, CDR2 ANQGSEA. Here the CDR3 reads CSVEPFSHTEAFF. CDR3 DNA sequence: TGCAGCGTTGAACCCTTTAGCCACACTGAAGCTTTCTTT.

Of note for this clonotype: This may be a read error, as it is one base from a much larger clone. The chain is built from TRBV7-2 and TRBJ1-2; perhaps TRBD1 as D (5 bases). CDR3 length equals 14 residues. Germline V gene lookup returns CDR1 SGHTA and CDR2 FQGNSA. The CDR3 DNA reads TGTGCCTGCAGCCGGGACGGAGGGAACTATGGCTACACCTTC. Translated: CACSRDGGNYGYTF. Filled out from reference TRBV7-2 and TRBJ1-2, the complete variable domain reads GAGVSQSPSNKVTEKGKDVELRCDPISGHTALYWYRQSLGQGLEFLIYFQGNSAPDKSGLPSDRFSAERTGGSVSTLTIQRTQQEDSAVYLCACSRDGGNYGYTFGSGTRLTVV.

J is TRBJ2-3 and V is TRBV5-1; 10 nucleotides match TRBD2. Germline lookup yields CDR1 SGHRS and CDR2 YFSETQ. This CDR3 spans 16 amino acids. Trimming cost V 7 bases and J 0 bases; bases outside gene matches: 8. This CDR3 is CASGASGGPSTDTQYF. For the CDR3, the DNA is TGCGCCAGCGGGGCTAGCGGGGGCCCGAGCACAGATACGCAGTATTTT. The entire variable domain, with the rest obtained from reference TRBV5-1 and TRBJ2-3, is as follows: KAGVTQTPRYLIKTRGQQVTLSCSPISGHRSVSWYQQTPGQGLQFLFEYFSETQRNKGNFPGRFSGRQFSNSRSEMNVSTLELGDSALYLCASGASGGPSTDTQYFGPGTRLTVL.

The J gene is TRBJ1-2, the V gene TRBV10-3, with 11 bases matching TRBD1. The CDR3 runs 14 residues. Germline CDR1 and CDR2: ENHRY and SYGVKD. J lost 8 bases, V lost 6 bases, and 8 bases had no gene match. The CDR3 DNA reads as TGTGCCATCAGACTAGGGACAGGGGGTTACGGCTACACCTTC. Amino acids: CAIRLGTGGYGYTF.

The gene calls are TRBV20-1 and TRBJ2-1; D not certain. The CDR3 has 14 amino acids. Germline lookup yields CDR1 DFQATT and CDR2 SNEGSKA (reference sequence). Trimming stripped 4 bases from V and 2 bases from J, with 12 bases between. As DNA, the CDR3 is TGCAGTGCTAACTTAGCTGTCCCCTACAATGAGCAGTTCTTC. It yields the protein CSANLAVPYNEQFF.

CDR3: CASGLRDTEAFF. CDR3 coding DNA: TGTGCTAGTGGTTTGAGAGACACTGAAGCTTTCTTT. The V call is TRBV12-5, the J call TRBJ1-1; D gene unclear. Trimming pared 2 bases from V and 3 bases from J, leaving 4 bases between. The CDR3 extends over 12 amino acids. Germline loops: CDR1 LGHNT, CDR2 FRNRAP.

This clonotype was observed a few times. This chain connects TRBV7-2 to TRBJ2-7, with 15 bases aligning to TRBD2. This CDR3 spans 16 amino acids. V trimming: 5 bases; J trimming: 2 bases; junction bases outside the gene matches: 4. Germline CDR1 SGHTA, CDR2 FQGNSA. The CDR3 spells CASSLRTSGGAYEQYF. The CDR3 DNA reads TGTGCCAGCAGCCTTCGGACTAGCGGGGGGGCCTACGAGCAGTACTTC.

The chain carries TRBV24-1 and TRBJ2-7; TRBD2 matches at 9 bases. Near its end, the DNA agrees better with TRBJ2-5, so the J call may be wrong. The V gene's germline CDR1 is KGHDR and CDR2 SFDVKD. The CDR3 sequence is 14 residues long. The CDR3 coding sequence is TGTGCCACCAGTGACCCAGCGGGGGGACAGACCCAGTACTTC. This gives the protein CATSDPAGGQTQYF.

This chain links TRBV7-2 with TRBJ1-5; D might be TRBD1 (6 bases). The V end was cut by 3 bases, the J end by 7 bases, with 16 bases between. This CDR3 is 15 amino acids long. The germline V gene has CDR1 SGHTA and CDR2 FQGNSA. In DNA form, the CDR3 reads TGTGCCAGCAGCTTTGGACAGACTTATCGACAGCCCCAGCATTTT. Translation gives CASSFGQTYRQPQHF.

The chain links TRBV9 to TRBJ2-3, with no clear D. The CDR3 spans 16 residues. Trimming shortened V by 0 bases and J by 1 base, and 12 bases separated the two germline ends. Germline V gene data show CDR1 as SGDLS and CDR2 as YYNGEE. The DNA of the CDR3 is TGTGCCAGCAGCGTAGGGCACCCCGGCGGCACAGATACGCAGTATTTT. Amino acids: CASSVGHPGGTDTQYF. Combining the CDR3 with reference TRBV9 and TRBJ2-3 gives the whole variable domain DSGVTQTPKHLITATGQRVTLRCSPRSGDLSVYWYQQSLDQGLQFLIQYYNGEERAKGNILERFSAQQFPDLHSELNLSSLELGDSALYFCASSVGHPGGTDTQYFGPGTRLTVL.

The chain employs TRBV3-1 and TRBJ2-1; 11 bases are a match to TRBD2. V lost 4 bases to trimming and J lost 4 bases; unmatched junction nucleotides: 6. Germline V lookup: CDR1 LGHDT, CDR2 YNNKEL (reference sequence). CDR3 size: 16 residues. CDR3 in amino acids: CASSPYSGGEYNEQFF. The CDR3 DNA is TGTGCCAGCAGCCCCTATAGCGGGGGGGAGTACAATGAGCAGTTCTTC.

DNA of the CDR3: TGTGCCAGCAGTTATGATGGGGCCAACGTCCTGACTTTC. Residues: CASSYDGANVLTF. The chain recombines TRBV6-5 with TRBJ2-6; D not resolved. Between the trimmed V and J ends, which lost 3 bases and 3 bases, there was a span of 3 bases. The germline CDR1 and CDR2 sequences are MNHEY and SVGAGI. The CDR3 length is 13 residues.

In its sample, this clonotype was seen a few times. V is TRBV6-1 and J is TRBJ2-5; 7 bases agree with TRBD1. With the DNA end fitting TRBJ2-7 better, the J assignment may be wrong. Germline loops: CDR1 MNHNS, CDR2 SASEGT. There are 15 residues in the CDR3. In DNA, the CDR3 is TGTGCCAGCAGTGAACCGGGACAGTCAACCTACGAGCAGTACTTC. Its translation: CASSEPGQSTYEQYF.

This clonotype occurred many times. The rearrangement joins TRBV2 to TRBJ2-3; D unclear. V was cut by 3 bases and J by 4 bases, with 8 bases left in between. Germline V gene lookup returns CDR1 SNHLY and CDR2 FYNNEI. The CDR3 runs 13 residues. This CDR3 reads CASSDSISDTQYF. For the CDR3, the DNA is TGTGCCAGCAGTGACAGTATCTCAGATACGCAGTATTTT.

In this sample, this clonotype turned up a few times. The genes are TRBV25-1 and TRBJ2-1; D remains ambiguous. This CDR3 is 15 amino acids long. Germline V gives CDR1 MGHDK, CDR2 SYGVNS. V was trimmed by 5 bases and J by 5 bases, leaving 16 bases between them. The CDR3: CASSPRFSADNEQFF. The CDR3 DNA reads TGTGCCAGCAGTCCACGTTTTTCCGCCGACAATGAGCAGTTCTTC.

The chain uses TRBV2 and TRBJ1-2, with a possible D match to TRBD1 (5 bases). Trimming removed 4 bases from V and 8 bases from J, with 17 bases in between. This CDR3 is 14 amino acids long. Germline loops: CDR1 SNHLY, CDR2 FYNNEI. This CDR3 is CASSALDSAGGYTF. CDR3 nucleotides: TGTGCCAGCAGTGCCCTCGACAGCGCGGGAGGCTACACCTTC. Supplemented by reference TRBV2 and TRBJ1-2, the full variable domain reads EPEVTQTPSHQVTQMGQEVILRCVPISNHLYFYWYRQILGQKVEFLVSFYNNEISEKSEIFDDQFSVERPDGSNFTLKIRSTKLEDSAMYFCASSALDSAGGYTFGSGTRLTVV.

Turning to this clonotype: One end of the junction does not line up with germline, which may come from a read error. V is TRBV28 and J is TRBJ2-3, with D hard to call. CDR1 and CDR2 from the germline V gene are MDHEN and SYDVKM. This CDR3 has 14 residues. The CDR3 here is CAGSYDTTTDTQYF. In nucleotides, the CDR3 is TGTGCCGGCAGTTACGACACCACCACAGATACGCAGTATTTT.

About this clonotype: At one of its ends the junction is not consistent with the germline gene, which may arise from a read error. The chain employs TRBV14 and TRBJ1-1; the D gene is possibly TRBD1 (6 bases). This CDR3 region has 14 residues. Germline V gene lookup returns CDR1 SGHDN and CDR2 FVKESK. The CDR3 bases are TGTGCCACCAGCCGACAGGTCGCGGGCACTGAAGCTTTCTTT. Protein: CATSRQVAGTEAFF.

This clonotype was counted many times. This chain uses TRBV11-2 with TRBJ2-7; 10 nucleotides align to TRBD2. There are 15 residues in the CDR3. The germline gives CDR1 SGHAT, CDR2 FQNNGV. With V trimmed by 1 base and J by 3 bases, 3 bases remained unmatched. This CDR3 reads CASSLGSGRGYEQYF. The CDR3 coding sequence is TGTGCCAGCAGCTTAGGAAGCGGGAGGGGCTACGAGCAGTACTTC.

This clonotype has just a few counts. The chain uses TRBV29-1 and TRBJ2-3, with TRBD1 matching over 8 bases. From germline, CDR1 is SQVTM and CDR2 ANQGSEA. This CDR3 is 16 amino acids long. V was pared by 4 bases and J by 3 bases, with 12 bases of the junction left unmatched. The CDR3 is CSVGTGTVRGTDTQYF. The CDR3 DNA is TGCAGCGTTGGGACAGGGACGGTAAGGGGAACAGATACGCAGTATTTT.

This clonotype was picked up a small number of times. This chain uses TRBV5-5 with TRBJ2-1; perhaps TRBD1 as D (6 bases). Trimming shortened V by 4 bases and J by 9 bases, and 23 bases separated the two germline ends. The CDR3 has 16 amino acids. CDR1 SGHKS and CDR2 YYEKEE come from the germline V gene (reference sequence). The CDR3 spells CASSPGLSGARGEQFF. As DNA, the CDR3 is TGTGCCAGCAGCCCAGGGTTGTCAGGGGCGAGGGGTGAGCAGTTCTTC.

Comment on this clonotype: This may come from a read error, since a much larger clone is one base off. This chain links TRBV6-5 with TRBJ2-7, with TRBD1 as a possible D gene (6 bases). This CDR3 has 15 amino acids. Germline CDR1 and CDR2: MNHEY and SVGAGI. The CDR3 here is CAGSYWGQEGYEQYF. The CDR3 nucleotides are TGTGCCGGCAGTTATTGGGGGCAAGAAGGCTACGAGCAGTACTTC.

The J gene is TRBJ1-4, the V gene TRBV6-1; D is possibly TRBD1 (5 bases). The V end was cut by 3 bases, the J end by 8 bases, with 13 bases between. The CDR3 contains 14 residues. The germline V gene has CDR1 MNHNS and CDR2 SASEGT. This chain's CDR3 is CASSETRDREKLFF. CDR3 in DNA: TGTGCCAGCAGTGAGACCCGGGACCGAGAAAAACTGTTTTTT.